This is a list of T cell receptor beta chains from one sample in a study of blood T cell repertoires in COVID-19. Sequencing used immunoSEQ multiplex PCR; TCRdb keeps in-frame clones, though not all of them. The data show about 670,000 clones, around 89% seen once. The sample taken for sequencing was peripheral blood. These receptors were collected from a woman aged 18-29 years with acute or convalescent COVID-19. Each CDR3 is given with its conserved first and last residue. Some rows have no size entry. The others give once, few or many, or a class for an expanded clone.

size: .; V: TRBV6-6; J: TRBJ2-7; CDR3: CASSPQGVWYEQYF
size: .; V: TRBV2; J: TRBJ1-5; CDR3: CASSWRVRGNQPQHF
size: .; V: TRBV14; J: TRBJ2-5; CDR3: CASSQALGAETQYF
size: .; V: TRBV14; J: TRBJ1-1; CDR3: CASSQDDYEGDTEAFF
size: .; V: TRBV14; J: TRBJ1-1; CDR3: CASSPVQNTEAFF
size: .; V: TRBV6-5; J: TRBJ1-5; CDR3: CASSPQGRQPQHF
size: .; V: TRBV6-6; J: TRBJ1-5; CDR3: CASSPRQGAIGNQPQHF
size: .; V: TRBV18; J: TRBJ1-1; CDR3: CASSPLWPNTEAFF
size: .; V: TRBV3-1/TRBV3-2; J: TRBJ2-3; CDR3: CASSQPAGFTDTQYF
size: .; V: TRBV5-5; J: TRBJ2-7; CDR3: CASSLAGGLYEQYF
size: .; V: TRBV5-1; J: TRBJ1-2; CDR3: CASSLAGEPELNYGYTF
size: once; V: TRBV23-1; J: TRBJ1-5; CDR3: CASSLGTGQNQPQHF
size: .; V: TRBV3-1/TRBV3-2; J: TRBJ1-1; CDR3: CASSPTASLHNRWNTEAFF
size: .; V: TRBV7-8; J: TRBJ1-2; CDR3: CASSFEHSGKGDYGYTF
size: .; V: TRBV2; J: TRBJ1-1; CDR3: CASSRVRTEAFF
size: .; V: TRBV24-1; J: TRBJ1-2; CDR3: CATSEERGSGGYTF
size: .; V: TRBV12-5; J: TRBJ1-1; CDR3: CASGLGGVMNTEAFF
size: .; V: TRBV6-6; J: TRBJ2-3; CDR3: CASSYPAGESTDTQYF
size: .; V: TRBV7-7; J: TRBJ2-5; CDR3: CASRSRAEETQYF
size: .; V: TRBV5-1; J: TRBJ1-3; CDR3: CASSARGTGNTIYF
size: .; V: TRBV12-3/TRBV12-4; J: TRBJ2-1; CDR3: CASSLGPHNEQFF
size: once; V: TRBV30; J: TRBJ2-3; CDR3: CAWSGGVGRDNTDTQYF
size: .; V: TRBV28; J: TRBJ2-7; CDR3: CASTPWGTAGGSYEQYF
size: .; V: TRBV9; J: TRBJ1-3; CDR3: CASSVETAASGNTIYF
size: few; V: TRBV6-2/TRBV6-3; J: TRBJ1-5; CDR3: CASSYYWAWGGNQPQHF
size: .; V: TRBV2; J: TRBJ1-2; CDR3: CASGSGDEGYTF
size: .; V: TRBV7-9; J: TRBJ2-7; CDR3: CASALQGIYEQYF
size: once; V: TRBV7-8; J: TRBJ2-5; CDR3: CASSPRLPLYQETQYF
size: .; V: TRBV27; J: TRBJ1-1; CDR3: CASSSLDRANTEAFF
size: .; V: TRBV7-9; J: TRBJ2-2; CDR3: CASSPSTSRGTGELFF
size: once; V: TRBV10-2; J: TRBJ2-5; CDR3: CASSRAGLETQYF
size: .; V: TRBV18; J: TRBJ1-5; CDR3: CASSTYQTGNQPQHF
size: many; V: TRBV27; J: TRBJ1-5; CDR3: CASRSTGGGSNQPQHF
size: .; V: TRBV27; J: TRBJ1-2; CDR3: CASTQGPSYGYTF
size: .; V: TRBV4-3; J: TRBJ1-2; CDR3: CASSQDEETRPDGYTF
size: .; V: TRBV9; J: TRBJ2-6; CDR3: CASSQYDSGANVLTF
size: .; V: TRBV13; J: TRBJ2-7; CDR3: CASAPRGREVYEQYF
size: .; V: TRBV27; J: TRBJ1-1; CDR3: CASSLLRPGGTEAFF
size: .; V: TRBV6-1; J: TRBJ2-1; CDR3: CASSDIGGDYNEQFF
size: .; V: TRBV30; J: TRBJ1-3; CDR3: CAWSRTGGNTIYF
size: .; V: TRBV27; J: TRBJ1-1; CDR3: CASSRQGNIRRTEAFF
size: .; V: TRBV9; J: TRBJ1-1; CDR3: CASSMRREGEAFF
size: .; V: TRBV7-9; J: TRBJ2-5; CDR3: CASSLGGKTQYF
size: once; V: TRBV28; J: TRBJ1-4; CDR3: CASSLRDEKLFF
size: .; V: TRBV7-3; J: TRBJ2-2; CDR3: CASSRGSNTGELFF
size: .; V: TRBV11-2; J: TRBJ1-6; CDR3: CASSLTRDSPLHF
size: .; V: TRBV6-5; J: TRBJ1-1; CDR3: CASRPDRGRAEAFF